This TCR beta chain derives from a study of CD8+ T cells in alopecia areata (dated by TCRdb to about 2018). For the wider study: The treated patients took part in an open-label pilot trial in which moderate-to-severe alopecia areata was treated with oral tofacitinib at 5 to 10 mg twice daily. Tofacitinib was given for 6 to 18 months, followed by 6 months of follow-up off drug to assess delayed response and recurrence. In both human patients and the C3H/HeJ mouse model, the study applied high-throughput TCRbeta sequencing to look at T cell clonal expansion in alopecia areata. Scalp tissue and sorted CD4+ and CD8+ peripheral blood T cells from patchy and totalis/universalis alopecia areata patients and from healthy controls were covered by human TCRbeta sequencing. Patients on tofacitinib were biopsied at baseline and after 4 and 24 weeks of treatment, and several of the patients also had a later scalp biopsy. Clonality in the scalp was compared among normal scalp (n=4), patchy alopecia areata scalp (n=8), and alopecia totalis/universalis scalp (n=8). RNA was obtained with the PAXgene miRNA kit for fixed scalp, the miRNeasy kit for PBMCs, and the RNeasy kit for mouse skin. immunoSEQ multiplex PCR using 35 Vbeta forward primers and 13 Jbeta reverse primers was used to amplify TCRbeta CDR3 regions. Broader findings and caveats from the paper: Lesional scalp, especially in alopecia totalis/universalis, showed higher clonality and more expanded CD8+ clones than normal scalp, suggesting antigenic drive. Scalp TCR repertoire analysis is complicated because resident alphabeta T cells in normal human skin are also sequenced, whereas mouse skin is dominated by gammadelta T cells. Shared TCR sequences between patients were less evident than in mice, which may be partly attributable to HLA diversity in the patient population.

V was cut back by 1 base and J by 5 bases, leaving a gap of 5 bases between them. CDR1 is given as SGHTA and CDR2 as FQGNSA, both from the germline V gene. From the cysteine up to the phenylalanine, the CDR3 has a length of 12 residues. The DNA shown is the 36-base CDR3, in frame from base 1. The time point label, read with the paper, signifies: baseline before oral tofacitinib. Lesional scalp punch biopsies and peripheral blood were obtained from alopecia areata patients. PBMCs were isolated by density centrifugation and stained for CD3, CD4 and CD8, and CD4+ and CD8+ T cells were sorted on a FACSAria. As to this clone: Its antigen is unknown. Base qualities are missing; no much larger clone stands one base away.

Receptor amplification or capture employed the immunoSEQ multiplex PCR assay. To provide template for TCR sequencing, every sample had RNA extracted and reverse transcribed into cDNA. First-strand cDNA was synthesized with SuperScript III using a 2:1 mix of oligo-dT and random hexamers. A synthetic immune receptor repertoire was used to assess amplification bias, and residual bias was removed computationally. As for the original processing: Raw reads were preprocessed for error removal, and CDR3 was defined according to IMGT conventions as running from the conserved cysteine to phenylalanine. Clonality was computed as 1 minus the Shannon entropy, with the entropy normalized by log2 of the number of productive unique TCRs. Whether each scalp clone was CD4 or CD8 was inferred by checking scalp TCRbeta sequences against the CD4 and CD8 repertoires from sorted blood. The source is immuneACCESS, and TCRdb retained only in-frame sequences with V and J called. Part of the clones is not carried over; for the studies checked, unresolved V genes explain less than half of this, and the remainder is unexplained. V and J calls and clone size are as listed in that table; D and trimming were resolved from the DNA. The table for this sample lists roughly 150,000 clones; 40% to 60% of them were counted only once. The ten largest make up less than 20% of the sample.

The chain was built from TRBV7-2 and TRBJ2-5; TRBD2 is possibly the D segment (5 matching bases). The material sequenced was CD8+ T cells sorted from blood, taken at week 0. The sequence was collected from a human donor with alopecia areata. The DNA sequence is TGTGCCAGCAGCTTAGGGGAGGAGACCCAGTACTTC. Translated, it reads CASSLGEETQYF. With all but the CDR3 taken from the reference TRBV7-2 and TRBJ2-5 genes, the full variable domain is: GAGVSQSPSNKVTEKGKDVELRCDPISGHTALYWYRQSLGQGLEFLIYFQGNSAPDKSGLPSDRFSAERTGGSVSTLTIQRTQQEDSAVYLCASSLGEETQYFGPGTRLLVL.